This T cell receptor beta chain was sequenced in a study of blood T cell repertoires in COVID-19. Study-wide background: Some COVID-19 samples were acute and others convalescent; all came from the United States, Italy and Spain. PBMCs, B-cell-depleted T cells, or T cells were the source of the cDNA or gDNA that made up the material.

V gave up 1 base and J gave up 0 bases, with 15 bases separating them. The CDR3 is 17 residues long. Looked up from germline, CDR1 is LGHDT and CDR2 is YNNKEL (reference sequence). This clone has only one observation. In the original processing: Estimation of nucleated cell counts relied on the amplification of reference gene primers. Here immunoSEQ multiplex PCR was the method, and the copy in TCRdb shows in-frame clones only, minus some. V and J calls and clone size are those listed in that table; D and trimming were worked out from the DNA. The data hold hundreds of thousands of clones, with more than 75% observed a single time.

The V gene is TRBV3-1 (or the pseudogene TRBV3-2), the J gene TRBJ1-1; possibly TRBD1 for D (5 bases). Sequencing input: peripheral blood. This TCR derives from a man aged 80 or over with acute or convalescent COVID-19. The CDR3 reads CASSQGYKGCLNTEAFF. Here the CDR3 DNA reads TGTGCCAGCAGCCAAGGCTACAAGGGGTGCTTGAACACTGAAGCTTTCTTT.